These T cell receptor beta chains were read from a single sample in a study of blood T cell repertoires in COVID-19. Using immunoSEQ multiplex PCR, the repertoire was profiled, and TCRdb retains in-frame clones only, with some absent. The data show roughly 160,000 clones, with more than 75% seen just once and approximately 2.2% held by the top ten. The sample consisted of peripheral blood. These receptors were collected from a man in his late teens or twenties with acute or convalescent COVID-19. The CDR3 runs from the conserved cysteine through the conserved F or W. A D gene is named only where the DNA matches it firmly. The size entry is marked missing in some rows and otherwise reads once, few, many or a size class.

CDR3aa: CASSLVGTDSNQPQHF; CDR3nt: TGTGCCAGCAGCTTAGTTGGGACAGATAGCAATCAGCCCCAGCATTTT; j_gene: TRBJ1-5; d_gene: TRBD1; abundance: -; len: 16; v_gene: TRBV7-2
CDR3aa: CSVVRDRPYNSYEQYF; CDR3nt: TGCAGCGTGGTCCGGGACAGACCGTATAATTCCTACGAGCAGTACTTC; j_gene: TRBJ2-7; d_gene: TRBD1; abundance: -; len: 16; v_gene: TRBV29-1
CDR3aa: CAWSRSTGFAGANVLTF; CDR3nt: TGTGCCTGGAGTCGAAGCACAGGATTCGCTGGGGCCAACGTCCTGACTTTC; j_gene: TRBJ2-6; d_gene: -; abundance: -; len: 17; v_gene: TRBV30
CDR3aa: CASSIDRVSPYEQYF; CDR3nt: TGTGCCAGTAGTATAGACAGGGTCTCCCCCTACGAGCAGTACTTC; j_gene: TRBJ2-7; d_gene: -; abundance: -; len: 15; v_gene: TRBV19
CDR3aa: CASSYLGQGNTNIQYF; CDR3nt: TGTGCCAGCAGTTACCTTGGACAGGGTAATACCAACATTCAGTACTTC; j_gene: TRBJ2-4; d_gene: TRBD1; abundance: few; len: 16; v_gene: TRBV6-5
CDR3aa: CASSFYGQASGNTIYF; CDR3nt: TGTGCCAGCAGCTTCTATGGACAGGCCTCTGGAAACACCATATATTTT; j_gene: TRBJ1-3; d_gene: TRBD1; abundance: -; len: 16; v_gene: TRBV13
CDR3aa: CSVRGRMNTEAFF; CDR3nt: TGCAGCGTGAGGGGGCGCATGAACACTGAAGCTTTCTTT; j_gene: TRBJ1-1; d_gene: TRBD1; abundance: -; len: 13; v_gene: TRBV29-1
CDR3aa: CASSLGPRKGNTDTQYF; CDR3nt: TGCGCCAGCAGCTTGGGACCGAGGAAAGGAAACACAGATACGCAGTATTTT; j_gene: TRBJ2-3; d_gene: -; abundance: once; len: 17; v_gene: TRBV5-1
CDR3aa: CATSDAIDGYTF; CDR3nt: TGTGCCACCAGTGATGCTATAGATGGCTACACCTTC; j_gene: TRBJ1-2; d_gene: -; abundance: -; len: 12; v_gene: TRBV24-1
CDR3aa: CASRGHQSTYEQYF; CDR3nt: TGCGCCAGCAGGGGGCACCAGTCGACCTACGAGCAGTACTTC; j_gene: TRBJ2-7; d_gene: -; abundance: -; len: 14; v_gene: TRBV10-2
CDR3aa: CASSRGQGNTEAFF; CDR3nt: TGTGCCAGCAGCAGGGGACAGGGTAACACTGAAGCTTTCTTT; j_gene: TRBJ1-1; d_gene: TRBD1; abundance: -; len: 14; v_gene: TRBV6-4
CDR3aa: CATKNAGNSLYGYTF; CDR3nt: TGTGCCACCAAAAACGCAGGAAACTCCCTCTATGGCTACACCTTC; j_gene: TRBJ1-2; d_gene: -; abundance: -; len: 15; v_gene: TRBV19
CDR3aa: CASSFTTAYEQYF; CDR3nt: TGTGCCAGCAGCTTTACGACAGCCTACGAGCAGTACTTC; j_gene: TRBJ2-7; d_gene: -; abundance: -; len: 13; v_gene: TRBV11-2
CDR3aa: CASSPQGSGVYGYTF; CDR3nt: TGTGCCAGCAGTCCTCAAGGGAGTGGAGTCTATGGCTACACCTTC; j_gene: TRBJ1-2; d_gene: -; abundance: -; len: 15; v_gene: TRBV7-2
CDR3aa: CASRAVAGVSTDTQYF; CDR3nt: TGTGCCAGCAGGGCCGTAGCGGGGGTGAGCACAGATACGCAGTATTTT; j_gene: TRBJ2-3; d_gene: TRBD2; abundance: -; len: 16; v_gene: TRBV2